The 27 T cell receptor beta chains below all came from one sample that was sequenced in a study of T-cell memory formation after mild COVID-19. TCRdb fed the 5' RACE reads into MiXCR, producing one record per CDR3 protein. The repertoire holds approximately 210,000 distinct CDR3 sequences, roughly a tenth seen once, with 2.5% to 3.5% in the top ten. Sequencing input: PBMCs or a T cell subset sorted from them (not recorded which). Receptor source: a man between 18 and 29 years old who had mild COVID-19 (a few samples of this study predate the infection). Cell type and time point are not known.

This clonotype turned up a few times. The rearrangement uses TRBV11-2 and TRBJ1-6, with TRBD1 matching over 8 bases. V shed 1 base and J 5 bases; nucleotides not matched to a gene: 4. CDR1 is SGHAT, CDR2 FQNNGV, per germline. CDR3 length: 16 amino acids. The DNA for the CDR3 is TGTGCCAGCAGCTTAGTCCGGACAGGGCATAATTCACCCCTCCACTTT. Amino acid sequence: CASSLVRTGHNSPLHF.

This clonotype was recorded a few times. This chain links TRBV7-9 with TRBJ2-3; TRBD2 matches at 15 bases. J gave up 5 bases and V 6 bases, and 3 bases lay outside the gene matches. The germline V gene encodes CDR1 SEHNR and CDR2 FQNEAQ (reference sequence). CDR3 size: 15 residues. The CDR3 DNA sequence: TGTGCCAGCAGGTCGGGACTAGCGGGGGGAGATACGCAGTATTTT. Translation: CASRSGLAGGDTQYF.

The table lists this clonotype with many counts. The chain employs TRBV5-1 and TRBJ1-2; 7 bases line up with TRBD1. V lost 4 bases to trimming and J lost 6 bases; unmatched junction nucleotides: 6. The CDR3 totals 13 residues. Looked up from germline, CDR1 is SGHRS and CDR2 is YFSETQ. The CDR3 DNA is TGCGCCAGCAGCCCGACAGGGCCCGATGGCTACACCTTC. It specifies CASSPTGPDGYTF.

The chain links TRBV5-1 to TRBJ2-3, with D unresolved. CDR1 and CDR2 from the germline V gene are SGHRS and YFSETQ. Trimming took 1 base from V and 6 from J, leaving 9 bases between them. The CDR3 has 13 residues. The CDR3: CASSLRESDTQYF. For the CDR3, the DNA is TGCGCCAGCAGCTTGCGAGAATCTGATACGCAGTATTTT. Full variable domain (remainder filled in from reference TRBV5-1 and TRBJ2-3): KAGVTQTPRYLIKTRGQQVTLSCSPISGHRSVSWYQQTPGQGLQFLFEYFSETQRNKGNFPGRFSGRQFSNSRSEMNVSTLELGDSALYLCASSLRESDTQYFGPGTRLTVL.

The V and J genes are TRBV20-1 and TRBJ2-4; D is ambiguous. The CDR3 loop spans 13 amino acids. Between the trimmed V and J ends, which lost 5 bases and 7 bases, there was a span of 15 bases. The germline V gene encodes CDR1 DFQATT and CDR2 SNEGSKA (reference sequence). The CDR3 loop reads CSALTPSPNIQYF. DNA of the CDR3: TGCAGTGCTCTGACCCCCTCCCCTAACATTCAGTACTTC.

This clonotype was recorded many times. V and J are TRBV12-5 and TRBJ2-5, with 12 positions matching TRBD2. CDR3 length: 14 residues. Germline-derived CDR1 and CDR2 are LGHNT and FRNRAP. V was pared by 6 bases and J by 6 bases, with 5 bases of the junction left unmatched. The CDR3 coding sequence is TGTGCTAGTGGCCGAGGACTAGCGGGACAGACCCAGTACTTC. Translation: CASGRGLAGQTQYF.

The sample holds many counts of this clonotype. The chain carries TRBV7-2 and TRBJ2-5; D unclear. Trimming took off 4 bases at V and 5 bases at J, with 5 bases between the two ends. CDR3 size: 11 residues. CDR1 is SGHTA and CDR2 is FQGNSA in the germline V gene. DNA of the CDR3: TGTGCCAGCAGCTCCTGGGAGACCCAGTACTTC. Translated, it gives CASSSWETQYF.

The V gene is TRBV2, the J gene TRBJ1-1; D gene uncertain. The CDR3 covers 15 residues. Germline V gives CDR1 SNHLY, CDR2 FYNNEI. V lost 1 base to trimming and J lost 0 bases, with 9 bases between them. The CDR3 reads CASSEDFGMNTEAFF. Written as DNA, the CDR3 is TGTGCCAGCAGTGAAGACTTCGGGATGAACACTGAAGCTTTCTTT.

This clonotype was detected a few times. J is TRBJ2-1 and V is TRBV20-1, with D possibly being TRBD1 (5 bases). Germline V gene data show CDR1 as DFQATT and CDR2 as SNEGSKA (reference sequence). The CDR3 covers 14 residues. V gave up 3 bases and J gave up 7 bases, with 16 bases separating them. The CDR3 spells CSARGQGVRNEQFF. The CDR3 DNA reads TGCAGTGCTAGGGGCCAAGGGGTTCGGAATGAGCAGTTCTTC.

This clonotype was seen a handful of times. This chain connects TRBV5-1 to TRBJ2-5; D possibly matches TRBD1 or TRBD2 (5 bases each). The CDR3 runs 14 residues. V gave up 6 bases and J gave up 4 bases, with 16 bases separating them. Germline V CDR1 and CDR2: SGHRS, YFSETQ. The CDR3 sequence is CASTQGWGLETQYF. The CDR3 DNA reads TGCGCCAGCACCCAAGGGTGGGGGTTAGAGACCCAGTACTTC.

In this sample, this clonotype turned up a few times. CDR3 sequence reads: CASSLSVYGYTF. The CDR3 DNA sequence: TGTGCCAGCAGCCTCAGTGTCTATGGCTACACCTTC. V is TRBV3-1 and J is TRBJ1-2, with D hard to call. Trimming cost V 4 bases and J 4 bases, with 7 bases left between them. The germline V gene has CDR1 LGHDT and CDR2 YNNKEL (reference sequence). The length of the CDR3 is 12 residues.

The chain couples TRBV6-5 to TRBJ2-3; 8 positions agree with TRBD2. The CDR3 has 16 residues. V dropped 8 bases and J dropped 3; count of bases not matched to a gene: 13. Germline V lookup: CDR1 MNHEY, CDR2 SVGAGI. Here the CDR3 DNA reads TGTGCCAGCGCAGACACCGGGGGGGCCTTGACAGATACGCAGTATTTT. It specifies CASADTGGALTDTQYF.

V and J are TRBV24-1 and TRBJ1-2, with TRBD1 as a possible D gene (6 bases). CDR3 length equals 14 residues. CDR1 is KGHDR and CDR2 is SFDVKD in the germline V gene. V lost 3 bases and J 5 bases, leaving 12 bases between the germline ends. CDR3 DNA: TGTGCCACCAGTGATGCGGGGACAAGTTATGGCTACACCTTC. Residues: CATSDAGTSYGYTF.

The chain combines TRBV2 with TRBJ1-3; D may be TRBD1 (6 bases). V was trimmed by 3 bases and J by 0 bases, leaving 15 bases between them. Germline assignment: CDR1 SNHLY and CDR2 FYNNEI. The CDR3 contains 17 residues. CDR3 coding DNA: TGTGCCAGCAGTGAGACCCGAACAGGGCACTCTGGAAACACCATATATTTT. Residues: CASSETRTGHSGNTIYF.

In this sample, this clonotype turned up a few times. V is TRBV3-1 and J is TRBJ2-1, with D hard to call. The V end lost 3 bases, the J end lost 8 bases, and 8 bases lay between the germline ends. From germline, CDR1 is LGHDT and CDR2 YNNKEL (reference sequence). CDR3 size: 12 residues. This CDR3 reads CASSHPSDEQFF. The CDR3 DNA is TGTGCCAGCAGCCACCCGTCAGATGAGCAGTTCTTC.

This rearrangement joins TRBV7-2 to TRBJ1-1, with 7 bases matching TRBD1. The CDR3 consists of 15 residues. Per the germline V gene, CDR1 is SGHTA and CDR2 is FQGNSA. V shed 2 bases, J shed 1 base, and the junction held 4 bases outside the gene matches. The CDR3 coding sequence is TGTGCCAGCAGCTTAAGGGGGCCGTCGAACACTGAAGCTTTCTTT. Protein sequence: CASSLRGPSNTEAFF.

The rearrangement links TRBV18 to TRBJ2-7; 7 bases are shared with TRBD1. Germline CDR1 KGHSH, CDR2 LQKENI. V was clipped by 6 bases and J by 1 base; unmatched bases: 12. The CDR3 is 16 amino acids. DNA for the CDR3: TGTGCCAGCTCCCTCTACGCGGACAGGACGTCCTACGAGCAGTACTTC. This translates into CASSLYADRTSYEQYF.

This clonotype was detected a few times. CDR3 amino acids: CSAPTSGHGELFF. DNA of the CDR3: TGCAGTGCTCCCACATCGGGGCACGGGGAGCTGTTTTTT. V is TRBV20-1 and J is TRBJ2-2; either TRBD1 or TRBD2 may supply D (5 bases each). The V gene lost 5 bases and the J gene lost 7 bases, with 14 bases spanning the gap. CDR3 length: 13 amino acids. Germline lookup yields CDR1 DFQATT and CDR2 SNEGSKA (reference sequence).

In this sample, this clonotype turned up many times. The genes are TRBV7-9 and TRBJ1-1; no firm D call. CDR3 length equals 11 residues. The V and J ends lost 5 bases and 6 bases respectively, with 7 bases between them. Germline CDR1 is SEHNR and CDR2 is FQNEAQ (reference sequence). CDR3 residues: CASSPWAEAFF. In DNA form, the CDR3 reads TGTGCCAGCAGCCCCTGGGCTGAAGCTTTCTTT.

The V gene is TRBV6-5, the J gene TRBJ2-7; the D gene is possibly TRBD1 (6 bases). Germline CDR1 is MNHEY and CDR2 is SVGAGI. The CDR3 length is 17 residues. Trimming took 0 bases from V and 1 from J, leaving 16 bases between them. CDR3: CASSYSIPDSSSYEQYF. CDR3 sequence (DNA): TGTGCCAGCAGTTACTCGATCCCGGACAGCTCTTCCTACGAGCAGTACTTC.

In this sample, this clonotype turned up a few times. Here the CDR3 DNA reads TGCAGTGCTATACCCCGGGACAGGGATACCTACTATGGCTACACCTTC. This codes for CSAIPRDRDTYYGYTF. The gene calls are TRBV20-1 and TRBJ1-2; 9 nucleotides match TRBD1. CDR1 is DFQATT and CDR2 is SNEGSKA in the germline V gene (reference sequence). The junction had 12 bases not matched to a gene; V was cut back by 4 bases and J by 3 bases. The CDR3 runs 16 residues.

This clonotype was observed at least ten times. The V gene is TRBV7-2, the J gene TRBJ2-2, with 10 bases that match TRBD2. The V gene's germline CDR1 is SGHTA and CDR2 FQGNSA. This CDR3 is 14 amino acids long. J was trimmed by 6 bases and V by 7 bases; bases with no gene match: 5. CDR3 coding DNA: TGTGCCAGCACCAGCGGGGGGGCTGCCGGGGAGCTGTTTTTT. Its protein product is CASTSGGAAGELFF.

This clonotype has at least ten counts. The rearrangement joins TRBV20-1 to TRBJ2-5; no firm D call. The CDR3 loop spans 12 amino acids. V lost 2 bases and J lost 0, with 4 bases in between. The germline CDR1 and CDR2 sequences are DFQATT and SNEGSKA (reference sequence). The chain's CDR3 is CSARQYQETQYF. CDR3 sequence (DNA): TGCAGTGCTAGACAGTACCAAGAGACCCAGTACTTC.

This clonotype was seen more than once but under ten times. This chain's CDR3 is CASSLVWGYNEQFF. The CDR3 DNA sequence: TGTGCCAGCAGCTTAGTGTGGGGATACAATGAGCAGTTCTTC. V usage is TRBV7-2 and J usage is TRBJ2-1; no firm D call. Trimming pared 1 base from V and 4 bases from J, leaving 8 bases between. Germline V gives CDR1 SGHTA, CDR2 FQGNSA. There are 14 residues in the CDR3. The whole variable domain, filled in from reference TRBV7-2 and TRBJ2-1, reads GAGVSQSPSNKVTEKGKDVELRCDPISGHTALYWYRQSLGQGLEFLIYFQGNSAPDKSGLPSDRFSAERTGGSVSTLTIQRTQQEDSAVYLCASSLVWGYNEQFFGPGTRLTVL.

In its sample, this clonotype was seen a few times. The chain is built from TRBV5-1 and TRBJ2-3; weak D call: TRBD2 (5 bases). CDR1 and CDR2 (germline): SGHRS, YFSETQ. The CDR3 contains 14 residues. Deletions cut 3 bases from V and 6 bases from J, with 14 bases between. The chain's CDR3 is CASSSISSGDTQYF. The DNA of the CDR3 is TGCGCCAGCAGCTCTATCTCCTCGGGGGATACGCAGTATTTT. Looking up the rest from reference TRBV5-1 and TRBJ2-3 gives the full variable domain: KAGVTQTPRYLIKTRGQQVTLSCSPISGHRSVSWYQQTPGQGLQFLFEYFSETQRNKGNFPGRFSGRQFSNSRSEMNVSTLELGDSALYLCASSSISSGDTQYFGPGTRLTVL.

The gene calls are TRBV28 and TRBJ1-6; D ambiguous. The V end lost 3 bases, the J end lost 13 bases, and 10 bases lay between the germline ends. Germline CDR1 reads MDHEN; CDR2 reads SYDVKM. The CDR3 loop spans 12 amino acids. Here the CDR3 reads CASSFGETPLHF. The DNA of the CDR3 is TGTGCCAGCAGTTTTGGGGAAACGCCCCTCCACTTT. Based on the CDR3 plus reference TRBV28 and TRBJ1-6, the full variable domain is DVKVTQSSRYLVKRTGEKVFLECVQDMDHENMFWYRQDPGLGLRLIYFSYDVKMKEKGDIPEGYSVSREKKERFSLILESASTNQTSMYLCASSFGETPLHFGNGTRLTVT.

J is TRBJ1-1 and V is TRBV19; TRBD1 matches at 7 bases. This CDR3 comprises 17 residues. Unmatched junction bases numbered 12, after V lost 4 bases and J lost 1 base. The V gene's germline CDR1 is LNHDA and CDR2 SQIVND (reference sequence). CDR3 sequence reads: CASSTTGTVRENTEAFF. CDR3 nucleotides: TGTGCCAGTAGTACAACCGGGACAGTACGAGAGAACACTGAAGCTTTCTTT.